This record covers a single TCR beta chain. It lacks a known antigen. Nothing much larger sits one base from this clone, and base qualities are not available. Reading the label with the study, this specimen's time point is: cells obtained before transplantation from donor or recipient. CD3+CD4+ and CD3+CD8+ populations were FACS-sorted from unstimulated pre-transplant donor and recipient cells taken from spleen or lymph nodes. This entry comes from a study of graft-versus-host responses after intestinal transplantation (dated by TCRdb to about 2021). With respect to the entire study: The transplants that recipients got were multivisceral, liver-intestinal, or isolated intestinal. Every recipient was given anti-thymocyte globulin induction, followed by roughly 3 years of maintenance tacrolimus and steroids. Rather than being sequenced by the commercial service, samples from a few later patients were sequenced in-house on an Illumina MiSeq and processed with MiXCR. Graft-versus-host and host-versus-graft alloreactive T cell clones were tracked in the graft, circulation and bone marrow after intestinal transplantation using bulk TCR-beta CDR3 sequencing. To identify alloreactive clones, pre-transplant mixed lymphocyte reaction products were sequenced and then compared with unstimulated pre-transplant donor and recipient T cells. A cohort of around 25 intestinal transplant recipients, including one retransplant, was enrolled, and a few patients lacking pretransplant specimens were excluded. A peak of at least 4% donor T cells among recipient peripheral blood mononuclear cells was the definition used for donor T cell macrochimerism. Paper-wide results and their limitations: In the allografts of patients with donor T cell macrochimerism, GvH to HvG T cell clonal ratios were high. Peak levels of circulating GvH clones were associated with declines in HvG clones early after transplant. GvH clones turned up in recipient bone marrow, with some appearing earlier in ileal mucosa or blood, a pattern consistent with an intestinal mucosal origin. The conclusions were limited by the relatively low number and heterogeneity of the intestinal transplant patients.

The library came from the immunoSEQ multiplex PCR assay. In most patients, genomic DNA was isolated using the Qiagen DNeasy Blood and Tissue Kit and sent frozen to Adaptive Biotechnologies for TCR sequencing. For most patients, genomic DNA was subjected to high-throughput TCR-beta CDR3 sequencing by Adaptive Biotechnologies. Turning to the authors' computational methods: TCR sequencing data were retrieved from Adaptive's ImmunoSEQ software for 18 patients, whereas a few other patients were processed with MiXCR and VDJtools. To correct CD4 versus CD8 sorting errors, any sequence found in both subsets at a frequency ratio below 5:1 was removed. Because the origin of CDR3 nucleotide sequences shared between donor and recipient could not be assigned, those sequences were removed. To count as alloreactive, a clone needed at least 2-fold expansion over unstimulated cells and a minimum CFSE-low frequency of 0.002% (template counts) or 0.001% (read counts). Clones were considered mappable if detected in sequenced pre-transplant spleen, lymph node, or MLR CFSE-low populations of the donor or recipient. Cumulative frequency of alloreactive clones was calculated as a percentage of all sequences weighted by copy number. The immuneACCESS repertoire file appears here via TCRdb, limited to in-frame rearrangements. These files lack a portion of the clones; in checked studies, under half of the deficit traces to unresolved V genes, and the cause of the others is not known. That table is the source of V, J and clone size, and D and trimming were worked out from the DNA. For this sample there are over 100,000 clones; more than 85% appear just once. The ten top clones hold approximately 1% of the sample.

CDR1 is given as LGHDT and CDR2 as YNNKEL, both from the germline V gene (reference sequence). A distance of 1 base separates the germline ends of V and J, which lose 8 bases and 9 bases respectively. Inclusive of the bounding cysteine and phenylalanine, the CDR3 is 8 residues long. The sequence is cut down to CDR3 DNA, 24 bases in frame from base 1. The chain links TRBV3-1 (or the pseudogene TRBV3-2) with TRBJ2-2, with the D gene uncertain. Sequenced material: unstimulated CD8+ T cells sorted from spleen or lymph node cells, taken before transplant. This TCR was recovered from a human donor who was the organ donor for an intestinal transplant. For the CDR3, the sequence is CASRELFF. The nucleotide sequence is TGTGCCAGCCGGGAGCTGTTTTTT.